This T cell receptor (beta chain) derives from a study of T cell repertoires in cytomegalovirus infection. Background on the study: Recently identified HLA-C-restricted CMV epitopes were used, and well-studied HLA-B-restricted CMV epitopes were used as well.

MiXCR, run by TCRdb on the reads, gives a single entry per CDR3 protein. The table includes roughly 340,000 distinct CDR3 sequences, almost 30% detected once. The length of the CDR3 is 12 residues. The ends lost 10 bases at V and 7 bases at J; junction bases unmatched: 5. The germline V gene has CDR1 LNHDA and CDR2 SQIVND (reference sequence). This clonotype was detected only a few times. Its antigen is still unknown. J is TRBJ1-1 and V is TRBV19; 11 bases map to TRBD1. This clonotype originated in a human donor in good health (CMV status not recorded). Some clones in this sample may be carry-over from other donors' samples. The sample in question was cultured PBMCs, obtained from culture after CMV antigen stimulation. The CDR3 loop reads CATMGQGVEAFF. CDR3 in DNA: TGTGCCACGATGGGACAGGGGGTTGAAGCTTTCTTT.